The 14 T cell receptor beta chains listed next were all sequenced from one sample in a study of T cell repertoires in cytomegalovirus infection. TCRdb reprocessed the reads via MiXCR and lists one record per CDR3 protein. This table has 900,000 to 950,000 distinct CDR3 sequences, roughly 30% appearing once. These receptors have no identified antigens. The sequencing used cultured CD8+ T cells from PBMCs, collected from culture after CMV antigen stimulation. The receptors were gathered from a human donor in good health (CMV status not recorded). Some clones in this sample may be carry-over from other donors' samples.

V and J are TRBV5-1 and TRBJ2-7; weak D call: TRBD1 (5 bases). Germline CDR1 is SGHRS and CDR2 is YFSETQ. The CDR3 contains 15 residues. Deletions cut 6 bases from V and 5 bases from J, with 21 bases between. The CDR3 is CASTPFQNEGDEQYF. CDR3 sequence (DNA): TGCGCCAGCACGCCCTTCCAGAATGAAGGGGACGAGCAGTACTTC.

Here the CDR3 reads CASSLIIQFNYGYTF. In DNA, the CDR3 is TGTGCCAGCAGCTTAATTATACAGTTTAACTATGGCTACACCTTC. V usage is TRBV7-2 and J usage is TRBJ1-2; no clear D gene. The germline CDR1 and CDR2 sequences are SGHTA and FQGNSA. V was pared by 2 bases and J by 1 base, with 11 bases between. The CDR3 spans 15 residues.

This clonotype was seen more than once but under ten times. The chain employs TRBV7-3 and TRBJ1-6; D is perhaps TRBD1 (6 bases). This CDR3 contains 16 residues. Trimming removed 6 bases from V and 3 bases from J, with 15 bases in between. Germline values: CDR1 SGHTA, CDR2 FQGTGA. CDR3 region: CASRFRGYFYNSPLHF. The DNA of the CDR3 is TGTGCCAGCAGATTCAGGGGTTACTTCTATAATTCACCCCTCCACTTT.

This clonotype was seen at least ten times. The chain uses TRBV4-1 and TRBJ2-2; no reliable D call. V lost 6 bases and J lost 3, with 14 bases in between. Germline CDR1 is MGHRA and CDR2 is YSYEKL. The CDR3 has 15 amino acids. The CDR3 loop reads CASSRGGRYTGELFF. The CDR3 DNA is TGCGCCAGCAGTCGAGGCGGCAGGTACACCGGGGAGCTGTTTTTT.

This clonotype was seen only a few times. The chain employs TRBV14 and TRBJ2-3; D is perhaps TRBD1 or TRBD2 (5 bases each). Germline V gene lookup returns CDR1 SGHDN and CDR2 FVKESK. CDR3 length equals 18 residues. V was cut by 0 bases and J by 0 bases, with 16 bases left in between. CDR3 in DNA: TGTGCCAGCAGCCAAGATTTCTGGGGACGGACTAGCACAGATACGCAGTATTTT. Translating gives CASSQDFWGRTSTDTQYF.

This clonotype was seen many times. V usage is TRBV7-6 and J usage is TRBJ2-6; D not resolved. Trimming shortened V by 4 bases and J by 0 bases, and 7 bases separated the two germline ends. The CDR3 totals 15 residues. Germline CDR1 reads SGHVS; CDR2 reads FNYEAQ. The CDR3 region is CASSSPSSGANVLTF. The CDR3 DNA follows: TGTGCCAGCAGCTCGCCGAGCTCTGGGGCCAACGTCCTGACTTTC. Supplemented by reference TRBV7-6 and TRBJ2-6, the full variable domain reads GAGVSQSPRYKVTKRGQDVALRCDPISGHVSLYWYRQALGQGPEFLTYFNYEAQQDKSGLPNDRFSAERPEGSISTLTIQRTEQRDSAMYRCASSSPSSGANVLTFGAGSRLTVL.

The chain has TRBV5-4 and TRBJ1-2; no clear D gene. Trimming removed 1 base at V and 4 bases at J, with 14 bases between. The CDR3 totals 15 residues. Germline assignment: CDR1 SGHNT and CDR2 YYREEE (reference sequence). Written as DNA, the CDR3 is TGTGCCAGCAGCTTGCGGTACGGGGATAGCTATGGCTACACCTTC. This codes for CASSLRYGDSYGYTF.

The chain has TRBV10-3 and TRBJ1-1; no clear D. The germline V gene encodes CDR1 ENHRY and CDR2 SYGVKD. This CDR3 spans 15 amino acids. Trimming took off 4 bases at V and 4 bases at J, with 16 bases between the two ends. DNA of the CDR3: TGTGCCATCAGTGGGCTCGGGTCCGCGGGCACTGAAGCTTTCTTT. Its protein is CAISGLGSAGTEAFF.

The V gene is TRBV27, the J gene TRBJ2-7, with 8 bases lining up with TRBD1. V lost 7 bases and J lost 5; bases outside the gene matches: 13. CDR1 MNHEY and CDR2 SMNVEV come from the germline V gene (reference sequence). The CDR3 contains 15 residues. The CDR3 is CASKRRTGSRDEQYV. The CDR3, as DNA: TGTGCCAGCAAAAGACGGACAGGGAGTCGGGACGAGCAGTACGTC.

This clonotype has only a few counts. A much larger clone differs by one base, so this may be a read error. The chain couples TRBV7-6 to TRBJ1-1, with a tentative D call TRBD1 (5 bases). Germline loops: CDR1 SGHVS, CDR2 FNYEAQ. Trimming stripped 1 base from V and 4 bases from J, with 7 bases between. The CDR3 runs to 13 residues. CDR3 sequence: CASSLEQATEAFF. The CDR3 bases are TGTGCCAGCAGCTTAGAACAGGCCACTGAAGCTTTCTTT.

The sample holds many counts of this clonotype. The V and J genes are TRBV7-8 and TRBJ2-3; 8 bases line up with TRBD2. Unmatched junction bases numbered 16, after V lost 5 bases and J lost 0 bases. The germline V gene encodes CDR1 SGHVS and CDR2 FQNEAQ. The CDR3 totals 19 residues. CDR3 DNA: TGTGCCAGCAGCCCCGTTCTTGGCGGGGGGCCACATAGCACAGATACGCAGTATTTT. It yields the protein CASSPVLGGGPHSTDTQYF.

The chain couples TRBV6-2 or TRBV6-3 to TRBJ2-5; perhaps TRBD1 as D (5 bases). The V and J ends lost 3 bases and 1 base respectively, with 9 bases between them. Germline V gene sequence: CDR1 MNHEY, CDR2 SVGEGT. This CDR3 has 14 residues. The CDR3 DNA reads as TGTGCCAGCAGTTATAGACAGACCCAAGAGACCCAGTACTTC. Translated, it gives CASSYRQTQETQYF.

This clonotype showed up many times. Written as DNA, the CDR3 is TGTGCCAGCAGTTTTGAGACAGAAATGTACCAAGAGACCCAGTACTTC. The encoded protein is CASSFETEMYQETQYF. The V gene is TRBV12-3 or TRBV12-4, the J gene TRBJ2-5; D possibly corresponds to TRBD1 (5 bases). This CDR3 contains 16 residues. V lost 3 bases, J lost 0 bases, and 14 bases lay in between.

In the case of this clonotype: A read error may produce the germline difference seen at one junction end. The chain is built from TRBV12-5 and TRBJ2-5; either TRBD1 or TRBD2 may supply D (5 bases each). From germline, CDR1 is LGHNT and CDR2 FRNRAP. The CDR3 runs to 16 residues. The CDR3 sequence: CTSGLFPRGVEETQYF. In nucleotides, the CDR3 is TGTACTAGTGGTTTGTTCCCCAGAGGGGTGGAAGAGACCCAGTACTTC.